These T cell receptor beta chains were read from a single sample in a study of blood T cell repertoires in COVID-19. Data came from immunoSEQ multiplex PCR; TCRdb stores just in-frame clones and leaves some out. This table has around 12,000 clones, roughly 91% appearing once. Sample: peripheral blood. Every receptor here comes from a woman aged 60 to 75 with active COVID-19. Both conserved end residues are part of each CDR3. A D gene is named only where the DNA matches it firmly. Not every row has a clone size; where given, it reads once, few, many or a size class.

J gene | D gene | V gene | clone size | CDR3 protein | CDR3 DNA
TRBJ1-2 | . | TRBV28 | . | CASSLSGSVDYGYTF | TGTGCCAGCAGTTTATCAGGTAGTGTCGACTATGGCTACACCTTC
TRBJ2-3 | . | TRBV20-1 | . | CSASHGENTDTQYF | TGCAGTGCTAGTCACGGGGAAAACACAGATACGCAGTATTTT
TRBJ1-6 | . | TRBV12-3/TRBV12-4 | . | CASSQNSPLHF | TGTGCCAGCAGTCAGAATTCACCCCTCCACTTT
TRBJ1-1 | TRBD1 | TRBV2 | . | CASSGQGNTEAFF | TGTGCCAGCAGTGGACAGGGCAACACTGAAGCTTTCTTT
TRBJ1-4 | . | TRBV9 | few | CASSVETGELGEKLFF | TGTGCCAGCAGCGTAGAGACCGGGGAGCTAGGTGAAAAACTGTTTTTT
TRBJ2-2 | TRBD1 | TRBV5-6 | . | CASSLVAAGGNTGELFF | TGTGCCAGCAGCTTGGTGGCCGCAGGGGGAAACACCGGGGAGCTGTTTTTT
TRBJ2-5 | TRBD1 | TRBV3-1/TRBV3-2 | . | CASSHWGQAETQYF | TGTGCCAGCAGCCATTGGGGACAGGCGGAGACCCAGTACTTC
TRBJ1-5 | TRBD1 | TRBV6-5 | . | CASRRQGPSNQPQHF | TGTGCCAGCAGAAGACAGGGTCCTAGCAATCAGCCCCAGCATTTT
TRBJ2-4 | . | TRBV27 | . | CASSPTLAKNIQYF | TGTGCCAGCAGCCCTACCCTAGCCAAAAACATTCAGTACTTC
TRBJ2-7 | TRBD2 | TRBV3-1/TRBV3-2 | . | CASSLGLIAGKYEQYF | TGTGCCAGCAGCCTTGGTTTAATAGCGGGAAAATACGAGCAGTACTTC
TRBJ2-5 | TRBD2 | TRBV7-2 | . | CASSLGTGGQGTQYF | TGTGCCAGCAGCTTAGGAACGGGAGGGCAGGGGACCCAGTACTTC
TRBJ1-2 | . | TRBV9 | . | CASSAPVTVSYGYTF | TGTGCCAGCAGCGCCCCCGTTACAGTGAGCTATGGCTACACCTTC
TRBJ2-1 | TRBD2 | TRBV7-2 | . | CASSTTSGGTNEQFF | TGTGCCAGCAGCACTACTAGCGGGGGGACCAATGAGCAGTTCTTC
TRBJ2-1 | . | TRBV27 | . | CASRLGGATNNEQFF | TGTGCCAGCAGACTGGGTGGTGCTACTAACAATGAGCAGTTCTTC
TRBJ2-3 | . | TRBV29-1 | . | CSVGRGLTDTQYF | TGCAGCGTTGGGCGGGGCCTCACAGATACGCAGTATTTT
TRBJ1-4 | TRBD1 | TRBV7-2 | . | CASSRDRTEKLFF | TGTGCCAGCAGCCGGGACAGGACGGAAAAACTGTTTTTT
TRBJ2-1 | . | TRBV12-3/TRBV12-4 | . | CASNMGLPYEQFF | TGTGCCAGCAACATGGGACTCCCATATGAGCAGTTCTTC
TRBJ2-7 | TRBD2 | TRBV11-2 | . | CASSLIAGGNEQYF | TGTGCCAGCAGCCTGATAGCGGGAGGGAACGAGCAGTACTTC
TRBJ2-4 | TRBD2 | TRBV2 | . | CASSEAGVAKNIQYF | TGTGCCAGCAGTGAGGCGGGGGTGGCCAAAAACATTCAGTACTTC
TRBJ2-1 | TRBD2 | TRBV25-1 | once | CASRFPGTSGRGEQFF | TGTGCCAGCAGATTCCCCGGGACTAGCGGGCGGGGTGAGCAGTTCTTC
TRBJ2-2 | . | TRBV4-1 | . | CASSQDLRTLTGELFF | TGCGCCAGCAGCCAAGATCTTAGGACTCTAACCGGGGAGCTGTTTTTT
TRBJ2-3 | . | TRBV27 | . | CASSFGDTDTQYF | TGTGCCAGCAGTTTCGGTGACACAGATACGCAGTATTTT
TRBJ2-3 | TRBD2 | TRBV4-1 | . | CASSQAGTSGPTDTQYF | TGCGCCAGCAGCCAAGCCGGGACTAGCGGACCCACAGATACGCAGTATTTT
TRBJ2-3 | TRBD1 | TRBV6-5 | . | CASRLDRGQDTQYF | TGTGCCAGCAGATTGGACAGGGGGCAAGATACGCAGTATTTT
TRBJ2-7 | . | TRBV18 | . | CASSQKQGVSYEQYF | TGTGCCAGCTCACAGAAGCAGGGTGTCTCCTACGAGCAGTACTTC
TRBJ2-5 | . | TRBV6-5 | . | CASRQIETQYF | TGTGCCAGCAGACAAATTGAGACCCAGTACTTC
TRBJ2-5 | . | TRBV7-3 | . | CASSSGAGWRETQYF | TGTGCCAGCAGCTCGGGCGCGGGGTGGCGGGAGACCCAGTACTTC
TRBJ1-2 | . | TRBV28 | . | CASSTTELRNYGYTF | TGTGCCAGCAGTACCACAGAACTCAGAAACTATGGCTACACCTTC
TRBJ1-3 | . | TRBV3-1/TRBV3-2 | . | CASSPLSRATGNTIYF | TGTGCCAGCAGCCCACTTTCCAGGGCTACTGGAAACACCATATATTTT
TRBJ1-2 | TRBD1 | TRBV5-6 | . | CASSLDQGANYGYTF | TGTGCCAGCAGCTTGGACCAGGGGGCTAACTATGGCTACACCTTC
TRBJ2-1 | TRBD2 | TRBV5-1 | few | CASSFTLAGLGNEQFF | TGCGCCAGCAGCTTTACACTAGCGGGCCTTGGGAATGAGCAGTTCTTC
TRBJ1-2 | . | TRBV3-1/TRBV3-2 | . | CASSQLYGYTF | TGTGCCAGCAGCCAACTATATGGCTACACCTTC
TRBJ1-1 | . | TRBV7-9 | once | CASSLSGVFTEAFF | TGTGCCAGCAGCTTAAGCGGGGTGTTCACTGAAGCTTTCTTT
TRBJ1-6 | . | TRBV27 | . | CASSPTFLNSPLHF | TGTGCCAGCAGCCCCACTTTTCTTAATTCACCCCTCCACTTT
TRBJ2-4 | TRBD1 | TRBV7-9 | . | CASSVVSGTGNIQYF | TGTGCCAGCAGCGTAGTTTCCGGGACAGGGAACATTCAGTACTTC
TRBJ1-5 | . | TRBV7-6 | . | CASSRTVGRGNQPQHF | TGTGCCAGCAGCCGTACCGTGGGCCGTGGCAATCAGCCCCAGCATTTT
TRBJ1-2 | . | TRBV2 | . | CASSVMTSGYGYTF | TGTGCCAGCAGTGTAATGACGTCAGGGTATGGCTACACCTTC
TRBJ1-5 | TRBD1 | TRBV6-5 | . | CANSQDRFNQPQHF | TGTGCCAACTCCCAGGACAGGTTCAATCAGCCCCAGCATTTT
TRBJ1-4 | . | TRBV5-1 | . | CASSLGSPNEKLFF | TGCGCCAGCAGCTTGGGGAGCCCTAATGAAAAACTGTTTTTT
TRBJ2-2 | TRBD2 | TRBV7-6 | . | CASSPRSGVAGDGELFF | TGTGCCAGCAGCCCCCGTAGTGGGGTAGCGGGAGACGGGGAGCTGTTTTTT